Each of the 20 T cell receptor beta chains below was sequenced from the same sample in a study of shared clonotypes between healthy human individuals. Only in-frame clones appear in the TCRdb table, and some are missing; sequencing was by immunoSEQ multiplex PCR. The sample includes 300,000 to 400,000 clones, more than 60% of them seen just once. Sequencing used memory CD4+ T cells sorted from blood. This sample's subset: CD45RA-negative fraction. The receptors shown here come from a man aged 25 to 45 in good health.

This chain joins TRBV29-1 and TRBJ1-5; 8 bases are a match to TRBD1. Germline V CDR1 and CDR2: SQVTM, ANQGSEA. This CDR3 region has 14 residues. V gave up 7 bases and J gave up 3 bases; unmatched junction bases: 8. The CDR3 is CSARAGGSNQPQHF. The CDR3 coding sequence is TGCAGCGCCCGGGCAGGGGGCTCCAATCAGCCCCAGCATTTT.

The chain combines TRBV4-2 with TRBJ2-1; tentatively, D is TRBD1 (8 bases). CDR3 length equals 17 residues. V lost 4 bases, J lost 5 bases, and 21 bases lay in between. Germline CDR1 reads LGHNA; CDR2 reads YNFKEQ. The CDR3 DNA reads TGTGCCAGCAGCCTTCTCGGCGGGGGACAGGCCAACAATGAGCAGTTCTTC. It yields the protein CASSLLGGGQANNEQFF.

This chain uses TRBV6-5 with TRBJ2-1; D gene unclear. Trimming shortened V by 0 bases and J by 0 bases, and 6 bases separated the two germline ends. From germline, CDR1 is MNHEY and CDR2 SVGAGI. The CDR3 is 15 amino acids. This chain's CDR3 is CASSYSMSSYNEQFF. CDR3 bases: TGTGCCAGCAGTTACTCGATGAGCTCCTACAATGAGCAGTTCTTC.

This clone was counted only a few times. The chain recombines TRBV5-1 with TRBJ2-1, with 14 bases that match TRBD2. Germline trimming cut 3 bases from V and 3 bases from J; bases unmatched to any gene: 5. This CDR3 is built from 17 residues. Germline V CDR1 and CDR2: SGHRS, YFSETQ. The CDR3 loop is CASSSGTSGSYYNEQFF. Written as DNA, the CDR3 is TGCGCCAGCAGCTCCGGGACTAGCGGGAGCTACTACAATGAGCAGTTCTTC.

The CDR3 protein is CASSPDPGQAGEQYF. CDR3 in DNA: TGTGCCAGCAGCCCTGACCCGGGACAGGCTGGCGAGCAGTACTTC. V and J are TRBV7-2 and TRBJ2-7; 8 nucleotides line up with TRBD1. V was clipped by 5 bases and J by 6 bases; unmatched bases: 12. The V gene's germline CDR1 is SGHTA and CDR2 FQGNSA. This CDR3 has 15 residues.

The rearrangement links TRBV7-8 to TRBJ2-5, with TRBD1 as a possible D gene (5 bases). The CDR3 totals 17 residues. Germline CDR1 is SGHVS and CDR2 is FQNEAQ. Trimming removed 4 bases at V and 5 bases at J, with 23 bases between. The DNA for the CDR3 is TGTGCCAGCAGCTATAACTTGGGTCAGGGTCGAACGGAGACCCAGTACTTC. This translates into CASSYNLGQGRTETQYF.

This chain joins TRBV28 and TRBJ2-3, with TRBD2 identical over 7 bases. V was pared by 3 bases and J by 4 bases, with 7 bases of the junction left unmatched. The germline V gene encodes CDR1 MDHEN and CDR2 SYDVKM. The CDR3 sequence is 15 residues long. CDR3 residues: CASSFGGSGSDTQYF. CDR3 DNA sequence: TGTGCCAGCAGTTTTGGCGGGAGTGGGTCAGATACGCAGTATTTT.

The chain couples TRBV28 to TRBJ1-4; 7 nucleotides agree with TRBD1. The J segment lost 5 bases and the V segment lost 4 bases, leaving 4 bases of the junction unmatched. This CDR3 has 14 amino acids. Germline V CDR1 and CDR2: MDHEN, SYDVKM. CDR3 sequence: CASSSEGGNEKLFF. For the CDR3, the DNA is TGTGCCAGCAGTTCCGAAGGGGGCAATGAAAAACTGTTTTTT.

This chain links TRBV2 with TRBJ2-6; D remains unclear. V was trimmed by 7 bases and J by 2 bases, leaving 9 bases between them. The CDR3 runs to 14 residues. The germline CDR1 and CDR2 sequences are SNHLY and FYNNEI. The DNA of the CDR3 is TGTGCCAGCACCGCCCGGGCTGGGGCCAACGTCCTGACTTTC. As protein: CASTARAGANVLTF.

This chain joins TRBV19 and TRBJ1-5; D is ambiguous. The V gene's germline CDR1 is LNHDA and CDR2 SQIVND (reference sequence). The CDR3 contains 16 residues. Trimming pared 7 bases from V and 1 base from J, leaving 17 bases between. The CDR3 sequence is CASKSTGVASNQPQHF. CDR3 in DNA: TGTGCCAGTAAATCGACGGGAGTAGCGAGCAATCAGCCCCAGCATTTT.

The J gene is TRBJ2-7, the V gene TRBV7-8; D tentatively reads TRBD1 or TRBD2 (7 bases each). The V and J ends lost 5 bases and 0 bases respectively, with 14 bases between them. In germline, CDR1 is SGHVS, CDR2 FQNEAQ. The CDR3 runs 15 residues. The CDR3 nucleotides are TGTGCCAGCAGCCTACAGGGGAGGGCCTCCTACGAGCAGTACTTC. Translating it yields CASSLQGRASYEQYF.

This clone is labeled medium-sized. The same CDR3 is also encoded by other DNA sequences in this sample. The V and J genes are TRBV2 and TRBJ2-7, with D unresolved. Germline CDR1 reads SNHLY; CDR2 reads FYNNEI. The V end lost 3 bases, the J end lost 3 bases, and 0 bases lay between the germline ends. This CDR3 region has 10 residues. The CDR3: CASSDYEQYF. The CDR3 nucleotides read TGTGCCAGCAGTGACTACGAGCAGTACTTC.

J is TRBJ2-6 and V is TRBV7-8; the D is unclear. V lost 2 bases, J lost 2 bases, and 7 bases lay in between. CDR3 length equals 15 residues. Germline V gives CDR1 SGHVS, CDR2 FQNEAQ. DNA for the CDR3: TGTGCCAGCAGCTTACTACTAACTGGGGCCAACGTCCTGACTTTC. As protein: CASSLLLTGANVLTF.

V is TRBV4-1 and J is TRBJ2-5; 10 nucleotides match TRBD2. J gave up 5 bases and V 1 base, and 7 bases lay outside the gene matches. The CDR3 extends over 16 amino acids. Germline values: CDR1 MGHRA, CDR2 YSYEKL. CDR3 residues: CASSQGLSGRMETQYF. The CDR3 coding sequence is TGCGCCAGCAGCCAAGGTCTTAGCGGGAGGATGGAGACCCAGTACTTC.

The J gene is TRBJ2-5, the V gene TRBV19; 11 nucleotides match TRBD2. The CDR3 sequence is 15 residues long. Germline values: CDR1 LNHDA, CDR2 SQIVND (reference sequence). V trimming: 6 bases; J trimming: 5 bases; junction bases outside the gene matches: 8. In DNA, the CDR3 is TGTGCCAGTAGCAAAATAGCGGGAGGGCCGGAGACCCAGTACTTC. Its translation: CASSKIAGGPETQYF.

This clone has just a few counts. The chain joins TRBV25-1 to TRBJ2-3; 7 bases align to TRBD2. This CDR3 comprises 13 residues. Looked up from germline, CDR1 is MGHDK and CDR2 is SYGVNS. Trimming at V came to 5 bases and at J to 9 bases, leaving 8 bases not matched to a gene. The CDR3 DNA reads TGTGCCAGCAGTAACGGGAGGTCGAAGACGCAGTATTTT. This codes for CASSNGRSKTQYF.

This clone was recorded only once. The chain is built from TRBV30 and TRBJ2-4, with D possibly matching TRBD2 (5 bases). From germline, CDR1 is GTSNPN and CDR2 SVGIG (reference sequence). This CDR3 is built from 17 residues. The germline V and J ends were trimmed by 4 bases and 0 bases, with 19 bases remaining between them. CDR3 sequence reads: CAWNPPGSGLAKNIQYF. The CDR3, as DNA: TGTGCCTGGAACCCGCCGGGAAGCGGCCTAGCCAAAAACATTCAGTACTTC.

This chain connects TRBV5-4 to TRBJ2-7; D call uncertain. The V end was cut by 0 bases, the J end by 1 base, with 11 bases between. The CDR3 contains 15 residues. Germline V lookup: CDR1 SGHNT, CDR2 YYREEE (reference sequence). Written as DNA, the CDR3 is TGTGCCAGCAGCTTGGACTCGGCAGCATCCTACGAGCAGTACTTC. The encoded protein is CASSLDSAASYEQYF.

This chain connects TRBV9 to TRBJ2-2, with TRBD1 matching 7 bases. The germline V gene encodes CDR1 SGDLS and CDR2 YYNGEE. CDR3 length: 16 residues. J lost 1 base, V lost 1 base, and 4 bases had no gene match. DNA for the CDR3: TGTGCCAGCAGCGTACCCCGGACAGGGAACACCGGGGAGCTGTTTTTT. Translating gives CASSVPRTGNTGELFF.

V usage is TRBV21-1 and J usage is TRBJ1-2; TRBD1 reflects the table's D call only, with no check against the DNA. TRBV21-1 is tagged as a pseudogene. This CDR3 comprises 15 residues. The CDR3 loop reads CASSKDRFYNYGYTF. CDR3 nucleotides: TGTGCCAGCAGCAAGGACAGGTTTTATAACTATGGCTACACCTTC.